This TCR beta chain was retrieved from a study of blood T cell repertoires in COVID-19. Overall study context: Italy, Spain and the United States were the sources of the convalescent and acute COVID-19 samples. T cells, B-cell-depleted T cells, or PBMCs provided the cDNA or gDNA that served as material.

This CDR3 has 14 amino acids. Trimming removed 2 bases from V and 6 bases from J; junction bases left unmatched: 7. Germline V CDR1 and CDR2: SGHTA, FQGNSA. How the authors handled the data: Researchers report that nucleated cell counts were estimated from reference gene primer amplification. The data were produced by immunoSEQ multiplex PCR, yet TCRdb's version contains in-frame clones alone and is incomplete. The V and J calls and clone size were taken over from that table, and D and trimming were inferred from the DNA. Of about 160,000 clones in the sample, 87% were seen once. The chain recombines TRBV7-2 with TRBJ2-7, with 7 bases matching TRBD1. The origin of this receptor is a woman aged 55 to 70 with active or convalescent COVID-19. The sequencing input was peripheral blood. This CDR3 reads CASSLQRGLGEQYF. CDR3 coding DNA: TGTGCCAGCAGCTTACAGAGGGGGCTCGGCGAGCAGTACTTC.